One T cell receptor (beta chain) is described in this entry. Antigen specificity is unknown. This PCR relied on a set of 60 Vbeta primers and 13 Jbeta primers. TCRdb keeps only in-frame clones here, not all; method: immunoSEQ multiplex PCR. Of 100,000 or so clones listed, 83% are singletons. Germline CDR1 SGHRS, CDR2 YFSETQ. Deletions cut 2 bases from V and 3 bases from J, with 14 bases between. CDR3 length: 15 residues. The entry originates in a study of cytomegalovirus exposure and HLA in healthy donors. Study-wide points: Several of the most significant clusters appeared linked to common viral pathogens, based on a later analysis.

These donors counted as nominally healthy when sampled, but unrecorded immune exposures were likely. The specimen was PBMCs. The genes are TRBV5-1 and TRBJ2-5; D perhaps matches TRBD2 (5 bases). This clonotype originated in a man younger than 30 in good health and CMV-seronegative. CDR3 loop: CASSLNSGIKETQYF. In DNA, the CDR3 is TGCGCCAGCAGCTTAAACTCCGGGATCAAAGAGACCCAGTACTTC.